This T cell receptor (beta chain) was recorded in a study of Graves' ophthalmopathy and Graves' hyperthyroidism. TCR beta CDR3 amplification used RNA transcripts. An initial RT-PCR round employing HTBI primers preceded a second-round multiplex PCR. TCRdb independently ran MiXCR on the multiplex PCR reads; one entry per CDR3 protein. The sample consists of a few hundred thousand distinct CDR3 sequences, roughly 21% of them appearing once. CDR1 is SGHTA, CDR2 FQGNSA, per germline. V lost 1 base and J 2 bases, leaving 9 bases between the germline ends. The CDR3 runs to 15 residues. Symptoms, serum thyroxine and TRAb, thyroid ultrasound, and orbital computed tomography formed the diagnostic basis. This clonotype has at least ten counts.

This receptor was taken from a woman between 18 and 29 years old with stable Graves' hyperthyroidism. What was sequenced was peripheral blood. This rearrangement joins TRBV7-2 to TRBJ1-3; maybe TRBD1 (5 bases). The DNA for the CDR3 is TGTGCCAGCAGCTTAGGAGGGGTCACTGGAAACACCATATATTTT. Translated: CASSLGGVTGNTIYF.